The 8 T cell receptor beta chains presented below share a single source sample, sequenced in a study of shared clonotypes between healthy human individuals. Assay: immunoSEQ multiplex PCR; the TCRdb copy retains only in-frame clones and omits some. The table records 450,000 to 600,000 clones, around three quarters of them present only once. Sequenced material: PBMCs. The source of these receptors is a middle-aged woman in good health. Some clones in this sample may be carry-over from other donors' samples.

The chain couples TRBV5-4 to TRBJ1-1; possibly TRBD1 for D (6 bases). Germline values: CDR1 SGHNT, CDR2 YYREEE (reference sequence). V was trimmed by 4 bases and J by 7 bases, leaving 17 bases between them. This CDR3 has 14 residues. CDR3 sequence reads: CASSQEGGPFEAFF. Written as DNA, the CDR3 is TGTGCCAGCAGCCAGGAGGGGGGTCCTTTTGAAGCTTTCTTT.

CDR3 loop: CASSYSGSTTDTQYF. In DNA form, the CDR3 reads TGTGCCAGCAGTTATAGCGGGAGCACCACAGATACGCAGTATTTT. V gene TRBV6-6 combines with J gene TRBJ2-3; TRBD2 aligns across 9 bases. This CDR3 contains 15 residues. J gave up 2 bases and V 3 bases, and 3 bases lay outside the gene matches. Germline V gene lookup returns CDR1 MNHNY and CDR2 SVGAGI (reference sequence).

A word on this clone: This sample includes further DNA sequences coding for the same CDR3. The gene calls are TRBV11-2 and TRBJ2-2; D remains unclear. The V gene lost 1 base and the J gene lost 4 bases, with 7 bases spanning the gap. Germline values: CDR1 SGHAT, CDR2 FQNNGV. The length of the CDR3 is 14 residues. CDR3 region: CASSLGRGTGELFF. The DNA for the CDR3 is TGTGCCAGCAGCTTAGGGCGAGGCACCGGGGAGCTGTTTTTT.

Comments on this clone: A read error may account for a junction end that differs from germline. In DNA form, the CDR3 reads TGTGCTAGCAGCTTAGAGGGACAGGGAGAGACCCAGTACTTC. Amino acid sequence: CASSLEGQGETQYF. The chain carries TRBV7-7 and TRBJ2-5; 9 bases map to TRBD1. This CDR3 has 14 amino acids. Germline lookup yields CDR1 SSHAT and CDR2 FNYEAQ (reference sequence).

This clone was seen more than once but under ten times. For the CDR3, the DNA is TGTGCCAGCAGCCCCGGGACAGGGAGATGGGAGCAGTACTTC. Protein: CASSPGTGRWEQYF. This chain links TRBV14 with TRBJ2-7; 9 bases are a match to TRBD1. CDR3 length equals 14 residues. V lost 4 bases, J lost 7 bases, and 8 bases stayed unmatched. CDR1 is SGHDN and CDR2 is FVKESK in the germline V gene.

The chain couples TRBV27 to TRBJ2-7; D unclear. Trimming took off 5 bases at V and 5 bases at J, with 13 bases between the two ends. This CDR3 is 13 amino acids long. The germline V gene encodes CDR1 MNHEY and CDR2 SMNVEV (reference sequence). DNA of the CDR3: TGTGCCAGCAGTCCCTACCGCTACCACGAGCAGTACTTC. Translating gives CASSPYRYHEQYF.

The chain couples TRBV9 to TRBJ1-1; D unclear. This CDR3 is built from 13 residues. Trimming shortened V by 7 bases and J by 1 base, and 11 bases separated the two germline ends. Germline lookup yields CDR1 SGDLS and CDR2 YYNGEE. CDR3 region: CASGETPNTEAFF. In DNA form, the CDR3 reads TGTGCCAGCGGGGAAACACCGAACACTGAAGCTTTCTTT.

The V gene is TRBV5-6, the J gene TRBJ2-1; 7 bases are a match to TRBD2. CDR3 length equals 15 residues. V was clipped by 0 bases and J by 8 bases; unmatched bases: 8. Germline lookup yields CDR1 SGHDT and CDR2 YYEEEE. The DNA for the CDR3 is TGTGCCAGCAGCTTGGTCCGCGGGAGTCGCCATGAGCAGTTCTTC. It is translated as CASSLVRGSRHEQFF.